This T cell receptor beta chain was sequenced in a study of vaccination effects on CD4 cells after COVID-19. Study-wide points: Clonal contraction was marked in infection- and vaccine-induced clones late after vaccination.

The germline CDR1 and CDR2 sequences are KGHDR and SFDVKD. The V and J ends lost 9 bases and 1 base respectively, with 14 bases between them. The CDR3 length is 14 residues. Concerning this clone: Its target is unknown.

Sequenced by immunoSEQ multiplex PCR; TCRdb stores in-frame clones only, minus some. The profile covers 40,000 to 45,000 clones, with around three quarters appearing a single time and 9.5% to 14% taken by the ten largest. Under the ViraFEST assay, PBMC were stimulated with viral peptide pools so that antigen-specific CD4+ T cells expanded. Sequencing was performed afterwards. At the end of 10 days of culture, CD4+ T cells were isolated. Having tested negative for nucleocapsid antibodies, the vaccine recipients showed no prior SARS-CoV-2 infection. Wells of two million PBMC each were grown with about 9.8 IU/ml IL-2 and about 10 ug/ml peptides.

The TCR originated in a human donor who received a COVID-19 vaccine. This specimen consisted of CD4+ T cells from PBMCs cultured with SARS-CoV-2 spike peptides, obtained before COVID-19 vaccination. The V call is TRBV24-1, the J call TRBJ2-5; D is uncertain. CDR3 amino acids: CATSTALLQETQYF. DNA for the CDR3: TGTGCCACCTCCACGGCGCTACTCCAAGAGACCCAGTACTTC.